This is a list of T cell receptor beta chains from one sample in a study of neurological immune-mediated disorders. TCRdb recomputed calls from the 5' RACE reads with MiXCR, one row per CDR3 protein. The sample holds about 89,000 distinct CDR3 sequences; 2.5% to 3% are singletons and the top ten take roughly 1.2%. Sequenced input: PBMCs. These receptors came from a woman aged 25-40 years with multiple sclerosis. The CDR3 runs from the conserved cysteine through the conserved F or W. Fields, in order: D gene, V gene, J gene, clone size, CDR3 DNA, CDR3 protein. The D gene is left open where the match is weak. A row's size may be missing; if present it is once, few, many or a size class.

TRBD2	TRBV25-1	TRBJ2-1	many	TGTGCCAGCTTCTCCCGGACTAGCGGGAGGCTCAATGAGCAGTTCTTC	CASFSRTSGRLNEQFF
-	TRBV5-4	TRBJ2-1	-	TGTGCCAGCAGCTTGGTAGCTAGCTGGAATGAGCAGTTCTTC	CASSLVASWNEQFF
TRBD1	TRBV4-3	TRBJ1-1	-	TGCGCCAGCAGCCCGGGGGGGACAGGGCAAGCTTTCTTT	CASSPGGTGQAFF
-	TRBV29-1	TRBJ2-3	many	TGCAGCGTTGTCTCGGGCGGACTTCGCACAGATACGCAGTATTTT	CSVVSGGLRTDTQYF
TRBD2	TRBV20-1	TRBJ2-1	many	TGCAGTGCTAGATCAGGACTAGCGGGGATTGAGCAGTTCTTC	CSARSGLAGIEQFF
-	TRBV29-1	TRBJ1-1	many	TGCAGCGTTCACAGGAACACTGAAGCTTTCTTT	CSVHRNTEAFF
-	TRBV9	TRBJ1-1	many	TGTGCCAGCAGTACCGGGCCTGGCCCCACGAACACTGAAGCTTTCTTT	CASSTGPGPTNTEAFF
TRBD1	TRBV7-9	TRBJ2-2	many	TGTGCCAGCAGTCCCCTAATAGGAGGACAGGACACCGGGGAGCTGTTTTTT	CASSPLIGGQDTGELFF
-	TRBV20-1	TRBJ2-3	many	TGCAGTGCTGCCTCCATACGGGATACGCAGTATTTT	CSAASIRDTQYF
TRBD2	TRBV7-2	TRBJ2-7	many	TGTGCCAGCAGCCCAGGGACTAACTACCCCTACGAGCAGTACTTC	CASSPGTNYPYEQYF
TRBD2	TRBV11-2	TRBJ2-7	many	TGTGCCAGCAGCTCCCGACTAGCCGACGAGCAGTACTTC	CASSSRLADEQYF
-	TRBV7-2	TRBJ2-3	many	TGTGCCAGCAGCAGCGACCACACAGATACGCAGTATTTT	CASSSDHTDTQYF
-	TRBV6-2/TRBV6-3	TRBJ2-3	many	TGTGCCAGCAGCTCACCGCAGAGGCTCCGGACAGATACGCAGTATTTT	CASSSPQRLRTDTQYF
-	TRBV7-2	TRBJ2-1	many	TGTGCCAGCAGCTTAGGGACTATCTACAATGAGCAGTTCTTC	CASSLGTIYNEQFF
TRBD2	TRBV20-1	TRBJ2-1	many	TGCACTGAAGGGACTAGCGGGAGAAATGAGCAGTTCTTC	CTEGTSGRNEQFF
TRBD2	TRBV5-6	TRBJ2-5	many	TGTGCCAGCAGCTTACTAGCGGGAGGCAGGGAGACCCAGTACTTC	CASSLLAGGRETQYF
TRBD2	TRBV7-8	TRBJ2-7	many	TGTGCCAGCAGCCCGGGACTAGCGGGATTGGAGTACTTC	CASSPGLAGLEYF
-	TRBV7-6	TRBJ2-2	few	TGTGCCAGCAGCTTACCCGTGGGGGCCACAACCGGGGAGCTGTTTTTT	CASSLPVGATTGELFF
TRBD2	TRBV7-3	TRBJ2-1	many	TGTGCCAGCAGTCCCGGGACTAGGAGGGGTGAGCAGTTCTTC	CASSPGTRRGEQFF
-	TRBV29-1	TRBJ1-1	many	TGCAGCGTTTTAATGGGGGCGAACACTGAAGCTTTCTTT	CSVLMGANTEAFF
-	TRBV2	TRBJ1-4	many	TGTGCCAGCAGTCCCTCAGGCAGGGGCAGGGCAGAGAATGAAAAACTGTTTTTT	CASSPSGRGRAENEKLFF
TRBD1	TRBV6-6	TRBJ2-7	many	TGTGCCAGCAGCCCCGCCCGGACAGGGGGCAGCGAGCAGTACTTC	CASSPARTGGSEQYF
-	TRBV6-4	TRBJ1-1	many	TGTGCCAGCAGTGAGAGGGACAACACTGAAGCTTTCTTT	CASSERDNTEAFF
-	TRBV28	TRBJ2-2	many	TGTGCCAGCAGTTTATCCAGGGGCGCCGGGGAGCTGTTTTTT	CASSLSRGAGELFF
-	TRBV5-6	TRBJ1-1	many	TGTGCCAGCAGCTTGAATGGCCTGAACACTGAAGCTTTCTTT	CASSLNGLNTEAFF
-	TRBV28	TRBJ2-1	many	TGTGCCAGCAGTCTCCAGAGGGGGGCTTGGCGGAGCTCCTACAATGAGCAGTTCTTC	CASSLQRGAWRSSYNEQFF
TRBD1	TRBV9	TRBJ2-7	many	TGTGCCAGCAGCGGAGGGACAGGGAAAAGCTACGAGCAGTACTTC	CASSGGTGKSYEQYF
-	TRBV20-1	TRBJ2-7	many	TGCAGTGCGGGGGAAAGTCCTCGGGAGCAGTACTTC	CSAGESPREQYF
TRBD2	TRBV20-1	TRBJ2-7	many	TGCAGTGCTAGAGTGATCGGACTAGGAGCTAACGAGCAGTACTTC	CSARVIGLGANEQYF
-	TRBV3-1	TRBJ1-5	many	TGTGCCAGCAGCCAAGGGGACAACCAGCCCCAGCATTTT	CASSQGDNQPQHF
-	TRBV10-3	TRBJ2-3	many	TGTGCCATCAGTGAGTCGAACACGGGGGCCACTAGCACAGATACGCAGTATTTT	CAISESNTGATSTDTQYF
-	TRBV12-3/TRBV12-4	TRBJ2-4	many	TGTGCCAGCAGCCATGCCAAAAACATTCAGTACTTC	CASSHAKNIQYF
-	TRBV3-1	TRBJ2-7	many	TGTGCCAGCAGCCAGGACGAGGACGAGCAGTACTTC	CASSQDEDEQYF
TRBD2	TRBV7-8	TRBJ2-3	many	TGTGCCAGCAGCTTAGCTCCAGCGGGAGTCACCGGACTTAGCACAGATACGCAGTATTTT	CASSLAPAGVTGLSTDTQYF
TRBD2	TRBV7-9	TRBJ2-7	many	TGTGCCAGCAGCGCCCTAGCGGGAGTCGGCCACGAGCAGTACTTC	CASSALAGVGHEQYF
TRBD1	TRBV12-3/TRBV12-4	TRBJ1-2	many	TGTGCCAGCCGACAGGGCTCCGGTGGCTACACCTTC	CASRQGSGGYTF
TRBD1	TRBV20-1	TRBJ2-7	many	TGCAGTGCTGCCCGGGACAGGGTGGCCTACGAGCAGTACTTC	CSAARDRVAYEQYF
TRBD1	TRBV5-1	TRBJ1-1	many	TGCGCCAGCAGCCTAATGATACAGGGGGATACTGAAGCTTTCTTT	CASSLMIQGDTEAFF
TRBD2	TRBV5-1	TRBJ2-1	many	TGCGCCAGCACCTTAGCGGGCGATAGCTCCTACAATGAGCAGTTCTTC	CASTLAGDSSYNEQFF
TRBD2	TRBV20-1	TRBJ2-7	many	TGCAGTGCTGGGACTAGTGAGTACGAGCAGTACTTC	CSAGTSEYEQYF
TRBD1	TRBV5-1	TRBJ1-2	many	TGCGCCAGCAGCTTCCAACAGGGGGTTAACTATGGCTACACCTTC	CASSFQQGVNYGYTF
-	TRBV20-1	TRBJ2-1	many	TGCAGTGCTAGAGATCAGGCGGCAACAGCCTCCTACAATGAGCAGTTCTTC	CSARDQAATASYNEQFF
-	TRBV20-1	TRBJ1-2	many	TGCAGTGCTAGGTTACCAGAGGGTGATGGCTACACCTTC	CSARLPEGDGYTF
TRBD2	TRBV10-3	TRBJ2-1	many	TGTGCCATCAGTGAGTCTCCAGCGGGAGAGCTTGAGCAGTTCTTC	CAISESPAGELEQFF
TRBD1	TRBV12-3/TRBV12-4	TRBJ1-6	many	TGTGCCAGCAGTTTTGGACAGGGGAGTTCACCCCTCCACTTT	CASSFGQGSSPLHF
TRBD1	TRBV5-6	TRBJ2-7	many	TGTGCCAGCAGCTCGGGACAGGAGACCTACGAGCAGTACTTC	CASSSGQETYEQYF
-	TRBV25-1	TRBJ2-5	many	TGTGCCAGCAGTGAAGTGAAGAGGCAAGAGACCCAGTACTTC	CASSEVKRQETQYF
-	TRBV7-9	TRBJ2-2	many	TGTGCCAGCAGCTTAACGCCCGTAGGTGGGACCGGGGAGCTGTTTTTT	CASSLTPVGGTGELFF
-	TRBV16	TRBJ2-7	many	TGTGCCAGCAGCCAAAGGGCAGGGGACTACGAGCAGTACTTC	CASSQRAGDYEQYF